Following are 19 T cell receptor beta chains from one sample sequenced in a study of OX40 agonist ivuxolimab in advanced cancers. Profiling relied on immunoSEQ multiplex PCR, and the TCRdb table lists in-frame clones only, not all of them. This sample carries 90,000 to 100,000 clones, 90% of them seen once, and the ten largest clones take roughly 0.16%. Sequences were derived from CD4+ or CD8+ T cells sorted from blood, sampled in a trial of the OX40 agonist ivuxolimab. Receptor source: an adult with an advanced solid tumor such as melanoma, head and neck, liver or kidney cancer.

The CDR3 DNA follows: TGTGCCAGCAGCCAAGGCCTACGGGGGGGGTTAGGAAACACCATATATTTT. The encoded protein is CASSQGLRGGLGNTIYF. This chain uses TRBV11-2 with TRBJ1-3; TRBD1 is a possible D gene (5 bases). Germline V gene lookup returns CDR1 SGHAT and CDR2 FQNNGV. The ends were cut back, 5 bases at V and 4 bases at J, with 21 bases in the middle. This CDR3 is built from 17 residues.

The V gene is TRBV6-1, the J gene TRBJ2-3; the D gene is possibly TRBD1 (5 bases). CDR1 and CDR2 (germline): MNHNS, SASEGT. This CDR3 has 14 amino acids. V shed 6 bases and J shed 2 bases, with 12 bases lying between them. CDR3 nucleotide sequence: TGTGCCAGCAGGCGGAGACAGTTCACAGATACGCAGTATTTT. Translation gives CASRRRQFTDTQYF.

This chain links TRBV28 with TRBJ2-7; D unresolved. This CDR3 comprises 13 residues. Germline CDR1 and CDR2: MDHEN and SYDVKM. Trimming shortened V by 7 bases and J by 0 bases, and 10 bases separated the two germline ends. CDR3 DNA: TGTGCCAGCATTGGCGGCCGCTCCTACGAGCAGTACTTC. Amino acids: CASIGGRSYEQYF. The full variable domain, with the rest looked up from reference TRBV28 and TRBJ2-7, is DVKVTQSSRYLVKRTGEKVFLECVQDMDHENMFWYRQDPGLGLRLIYFSYDVKMKEKGDIPEGYSVSREKKERFSLILESASTNQTSMYLCASIGGRSYEQYFGPGTRLTVT.

The V call is TRBV4-1, the J call TRBJ2-7, with a tentative D call TRBD2 (5 bases). The V end was cut by 0 bases, the J end by 2 bases, with 17 bases between. Per germline, CDR1 MGHRA and CDR2 YSYEKL. The CDR3 consists of 17 residues. CDR3 sequence: CASSQDTTGISPYEQYF. The CDR3, as DNA: TGCGCCAGCAGCCAAGATACGACGGGGATTAGTCCCTACGAGCAGTACTTC.

This rearrangement joins TRBV7-9 to TRBJ2-1; 11 bases are a match to TRBD2. V gave up 10 bases and J gave up 7 bases; unmatched junction bases: 6. CDR1 is SEHNR and CDR2 is FQNEAQ in the germline V gene (reference sequence). The CDR3 has 13 amino acids. The CDR3 nucleotides are TGTGCCACCGGGACTAGCGGAAGAAATGAGCAGTTCTTC. It yields the protein CATGTSGRNEQFF.

The chain links TRBV29-1 to TRBJ1-1; D call uncertain. The CDR3 is 13 amino acids. Germline V gene sequence: CDR1 SQVTM, CDR2 ANQGSEA. The ends were cut back, 8 bases at V and 0 bases at J, with 13 bases in the middle. The CDR3 sequence is CSMLPTMNTEAFF. For the CDR3, the DNA is TGCAGCATGCTGCCTACAATGAACACTGAAGCTTTCTTT.

This chain connects TRBV11-3 to TRBJ1-5; weak D call: TRBD1 (5 bases). Germline V lookup: CDR1 SGHNT, CDR2 YENEEA. This CDR3 is built from 13 residues. Trimming removed 9 bases from V and 2 bases from J, with 11 bases in between. In DNA form, the CDR3 reads TGTGCCAGGTCAGGGCTCGGCAATCAGCCCCAGCATTTT. It translates to CARSGLGNQPQHF.

This chain links TRBV4-1 with TRBJ1-5; 9 positions agree with TRBD1. Germline CDR1 is MGHRA and CDR2 is YSYEKL. The CDR3 is 14 amino acids. Unmatched junction bases numbered 5, after V lost 0 bases and J lost 11 bases. The CDR3 loop reads CASSQDEDRGSQHF. CDR3 DNA: TGCGCCAGCAGCCAAGACGAGGACAGGGGTTCCCAGCATTTT.

The chain employs TRBV30 and TRBJ2-1; 7 nucleotides line up with TRBD2. The germline V gene has CDR1 GTSNPN and CDR2 SVGIG (reference sequence). The CDR3 spans 15 residues. Losses at the gene ends were 0 bases for V and 2 bases for J; bases not matched to a gene: 4. CDR3 nucleotide sequence: TGTGCCTGGAGTGTTGGGGGGGTCACCTACAATGAGCAGTTCTTC. Encoded protein: CAWSVGGVTYNEQFF.

The CDR3 sequence: CASSWGGQGRTDTQYF. CDR3 bases: TGTGCCAGCAGCTGGGGGGGCCAAGGGAGGACAGATACGCAGTATTTT. The chain links TRBV7-9 to TRBJ2-3; D is perhaps TRBD2 (7 bases). Trimming shortened V by 4 bases and J by 3 bases, and 17 bases separated the two germline ends. The CDR3 runs 16 residues. The germline gives CDR1 SEHNR, CDR2 FQNEAQ (reference sequence).

This chain links TRBV25-1 with TRBJ2-5; unclear D gene. Germline V gives CDR1 MGHDK, CDR2 SYGVNS. This CDR3 has 15 residues. Trimming removed 4 bases at V and 7 bases at J, with 19 bases between. DNA of the CDR3: TGTGCCAGCAGTGGAGGCCCTGGCTCCCCGGGGACCCAGTACTTC. Protein product: CASSGGPGSPGTQYF.

This chain connects TRBV29-1 to TRBJ1-2, with a possible D match to TRBD1 (6 bases). CDR1 and CDR2 from the germline V gene are SQVTM and ANQGSEA. V was cut by 1 base and J by 3 bases, with 9 bases left in between. CDR3 length: 13 amino acids. The CDR3 region is CSVEGTAHYGYTF. In DNA form, the CDR3 reads TGCAGCGTTGAAGGGACAGCGCACTATGGCTACACCTTC.

The chain links TRBV2 to TRBJ2-7, with TRBD1 identical over 11 bases. CDR1 is SNHLY, CDR2 FYNNEI, per germline. There are 14 residues in the CDR3. Trimming cost V 9 bases and J 3 bases; bases outside gene matches: 7. CDR3 loop: CASVWGQGVYEQYF. DNA of the CDR3: TGTGCCAGTGTTTGGGGACAGGGGGTCTACGAGCAGTACTTC.

V is TRBV6-1 and J is TRBJ2-7; TRBD2 matches at 8 bases. The CDR3 loop spans 15 amino acids. Germline V lookup: CDR1 MNHNS, CDR2 SASEGT. J lost 1 base, V lost 4 bases, and 6 bases had no gene match. CDR3 in amino acids: CASSVEAGESYEQYF. In DNA, the CDR3 is TGTGCCAGCAGTGTCGAAGCGGGGGAATCCTACGAGCAGTACTTC.

CDR3 DNA: TGTGCCAGCAGTCGTTCTAGCGGGGGTTCCTCCTTATACAATGAGCAGTTCTTC. Its translation is CASSRSSGGSSLYNEQFF. This chain joins TRBV9 and TRBJ2-1, with 10 bases that match TRBD2. The germline V gene has CDR1 SGDLS and CDR2 YYNGEE. This CDR3 has 18 amino acids. V was clipped by 5 bases and J by 4 bases; unmatched bases: 15.

The rearrangement joins TRBV18 to TRBJ1-1; 8 bases are a match to TRBD1. V lost 4 bases to trimming and J lost 1 base; unmatched junction nucleotides: 5. CDR3 length: 15 residues. The germline V gene encodes CDR1 KGHSH and CDR2 LQKENI. In DNA form, the CDR3 reads TGTGCCAGCTCACAAAGGACAGGGCAGAACACTGAAGCTTTCTTT. Translating it yields CASSQRTGQNTEAFF.

The V call is TRBV19, the J call TRBJ2-1; D gene unclear. Germline CDR1 reads LNHDA; CDR2 reads SQIVND (reference sequence). CDR3 size: 16 residues. Trimming took off 1 base at V and 1 base at J, with 11 bases between the two ends. This CDR3 reads CASSIGAVQSYNEQFF. The CDR3 coding sequence is TGTGCCAGTAGTATAGGGGCAGTCCAATCCTACAATGAGCAGTTCTTC.

The genes are TRBV14 and TRBJ1-1; D is possibly TRBD1 (6 bases). V shed 0 bases and J shed 0 bases, with 14 bases lying between them. This CDR3 spans 17 amino acids. CDR1 SGHDN and CDR2 FVKESK come from the germline V gene. The CDR3 nucleotides are TGTGCCAGCAGCCAAGATACCGGGACATGGATGAACACTGAAGCTTTCTTT. Its protein is CASSQDTGTWMNTEAFF.

The genes are TRBV11-2 and TRBJ2-7; a weak D match, TRBD1 (6 bases). V was pared by 2 bases and J by 2 bases, with 19 bases between. This CDR3 has 17 amino acids. From germline, CDR1 is SGHAT and CDR2 FQNNGV. The CDR3: CASSLFNPFDRTYEQYF. CDR3 nucleotides: TGTGCCAGCAGCTTATTTAATCCCTTCGACAGGACCTACGAGCAGTACTTC.